The clone carrying this T cell receptor (beta chain) has just a few counts. This CDR3 comprises 14 residues. The data are from a study of blood T cell repertoires in COVID-19. Here immunoSEQ multiplex PCR was the method, and the copy in TCRdb shows in-frame clones only, minus some. The sample consists of over 30,000 clones, 70% to 90% of them appearing once. The sequenced sample was peripheral blood. This clonotype was obtained from a human donor in a cohort sampled during active COVID-19. The chain recombines TRBV21-1 with TRBJ2-2; TRBD2 is taken as the D call from the table, unchecked against the DNA. TRBV21-1 is noted as a pseudogene. The CDR3 DNA sequence: TGTGCCAGACCGCGGGGGGCAAGCACCGGGGAGCTGTTTTTT. Its translation: CARPRGASTGELFF.